These 9 T cell receptor beta chains were all obtained from the same sample, sequenced in a study of T cell responses to AZD1222 COVID-19 vaccine. The data were produced by immunoSEQ multiplex PCR, yet TCRdb's version contains in-frame clones alone and is incomplete. The sample shows approximately 110,000 clones, about 80% of them seen only once. The material sequenced was peripheral blood, taken on day 0 of AZD1222 vaccination. The receptors stem from an adult in good health.

The chain has TRBV4-3 and TRBJ2-7; 10 bases agree with TRBD1. Per germline, CDR1 LGHNA and CDR2 YSLEER. The trim removed 5 bases at V and 5 bases at J, leaving 9 bases unmatched. The CDR3 sequence is 15 residues long. CDR3 sequence: CASSAGTGEYHEQYF. The CDR3 DNA reads TGCGCCAGCAGCGCCGGGACAGGGGAATATCACGAGCAGTACTTC.

The gene calls are TRBV9 and TRBJ2-1, with 7 positions matching TRBD2. The CDR3 extends over 14 amino acids. In germline, CDR1 is SGDLS, CDR2 YYNGEE. V was clipped by 4 bases and J by 5 bases; unmatched bases: 6. This CDR3 reads CASSPQLADNEQFF. CDR3 nucleotides: TGTGCCAGCAGCCCCCAGCTAGCGGACAATGAGCAGTTCTTC.

V gene TRBV5-1 combines with J gene TRBJ2-3; possibly TRBD1 or TRBD2 for D (7 bases each). The CDR3 extends over 15 amino acids. The V end was cut by 2 bases, the J end by 3 bases, with 13 bases between. The V gene's germline CDR1 is SGHRS and CDR2 YFSETQ. The CDR3, as DNA: TGCGCCAGCAGCTTAAACAGGGGAGGGACAGATACGCAGTATTTT. It is translated as CASSLNRGGTDTQYF.

The chain uses TRBV6-5 and TRBJ2-1; 8 nucleotides agree with TRBD2. There are 15 residues in the CDR3. Germline trimming cut 5 bases from V and 0 bases from J; bases unmatched to any gene: 3. The V gene's germline CDR1 is MNHEY and CDR2 SVGAGI. The CDR3 coding sequence is TGTGCCAGCAGTACCAGCGGGGGCTCCTACAATGAGCAGTTCTTC. It codes for CASSTSGGSYNEQFF.

The chain employs TRBV2 and TRBJ1-2; TRBD1 matches 8 bases. The germline V gene encodes CDR1 SNHLY and CDR2 FYNNEI. This CDR3 is 15 amino acids long. Trimming cost V 6 bases and J 7 bases; bases outside gene matches: 13. The DNA of the CDR3 is TGTGCCAGCAGCCCTTCGAGGGCAGGGGGCTCTGGCTACACCTTC. This sequence encodes CASSPSRAGGSGYTF.

This chain joins TRBV4-2 and TRBJ1-1; D perhaps matches TRBD1 (5 bases). Germline values: CDR1 LGHNA, CDR2 YNFKEQ. CDR3 length: 14 amino acids. The V end lost 5 bases, the J end lost 1 base, and 11 bases lay between the germline ends. The CDR3 bases are TGTGCCAGCAGCAAAATGACAGAGAACACTGAAGCTTTCTTT. It is translated as CASSKMTENTEAFF.

The chain combines TRBV5-1 with TRBJ2-7; TRBD1 or TRBD2 may be the D gene (6 bases each). Germline lookup yields CDR1 SGHRS and CDR2 YFSETQ. The CDR3 loop spans 13 amino acids. Trimming shortened V by 5 bases and J by 2 bases, and 11 bases separated the two germline ends. The CDR3 reads CASRRDTTYEQYF. The CDR3 nucleotides are TGCGCCAGCAGGCGGGACACCACCTACGAGCAGTACTTC.

The chain is built from TRBV12-3 or TRBV12-4 and TRBJ1-1, with D perhaps TRBD1 (5 bases). Trimming left V 6 bases short and J 1 base short, with 9 bases between. The length of the CDR3 is 13 residues. CDR3 nucleotide sequence: TGTGCCAGCAGCAATACAGGGAACACTGAAGCTTTCTTT. Encoded protein: CASSNTGNTEAFF.

V is TRBV19 and J is TRBJ1-1; TRBD1 aligns across 7 bases. The CDR3 sequence is 13 residues long. Trimming removed 2 bases from V and 7 bases from J; junction bases left unmatched: 4. Germline V gene sequence: CDR1 LNHDA, CDR2 SQIVND (reference sequence). In DNA form, the CDR3 reads TGTGCCAGTAGTATACTAGGGGGCATTGAAGCTTTCTTT. It is translated as CASSILGGIEAFF.